Here is one TCR beta chain with its context. What it binds is not known. Libraries were prepared by immunoSEQ multiplex PCR; TCRdb keeps only in-frame clonotypes and omits some of them. This table has about 13,000 clones, more than 30% appearing once. Noted treatment: 15 Gy SBRT to primary tumor, nephrectomy 4 weeks later. Nephrectomy followed 15 Gy stereotactic body radiation by 4 weeks. The sample comes from a study of radiation and T cells in renal cell carcinoma. With 4 bases removed from V and 1 base from J, the gap between germline ends came to 16 bases. CDR1 and CDR2 from the germline V gene are SGDLS and YYNGEE. This CDR3 has 16 residues. Study outcomes and limitations: Only small tumor regions of 0.8 to 1 g were sampled. Compared with controls, irradiated tumors had more, larger dominant CDR3 motifs. Top tumor clonotypes rose in blood 2 weeks post-radiation, then contracted.

The gene calls are TRBV9 and TRBJ2-3, with TRBD2 as a possible D gene (6 bases). The source is a man aged 55 to 70 with renal cell carcinoma. This specimen consisted of tumor tissue, obtained from a patient whose treatment included radiotherapy and nephrectomy. The CDR3 reads CASSLGLTYGTDTQYF. The CDR3 region has the DNA TGTGCCAGCAGCTTAGGACTAACCTACGGCACAGATACGCAGTATTTT.